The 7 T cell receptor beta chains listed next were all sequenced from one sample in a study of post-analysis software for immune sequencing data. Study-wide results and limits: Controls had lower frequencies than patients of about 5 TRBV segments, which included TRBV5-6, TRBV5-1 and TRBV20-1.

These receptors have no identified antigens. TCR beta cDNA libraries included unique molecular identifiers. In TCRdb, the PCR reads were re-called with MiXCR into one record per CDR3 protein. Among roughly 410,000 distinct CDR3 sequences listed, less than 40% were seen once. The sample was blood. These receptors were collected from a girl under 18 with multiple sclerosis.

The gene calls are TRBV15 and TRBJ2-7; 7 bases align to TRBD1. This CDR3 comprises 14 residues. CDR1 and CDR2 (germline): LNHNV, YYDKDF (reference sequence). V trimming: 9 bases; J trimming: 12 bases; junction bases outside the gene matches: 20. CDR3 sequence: CATSAGTAASGAYF. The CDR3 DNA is TGTGCCACATCCGCCGGGACAGCTGCCTCCGGAGCGTACTTC.

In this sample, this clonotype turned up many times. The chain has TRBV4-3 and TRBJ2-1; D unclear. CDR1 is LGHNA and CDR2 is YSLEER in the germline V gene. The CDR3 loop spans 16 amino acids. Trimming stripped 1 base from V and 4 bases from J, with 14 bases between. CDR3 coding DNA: TGCGCCAGCAGCCAAGGGGTGGCTACAACTTACAATGAGCAGTTCTTC. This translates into CASSQGVATTYNEQFF.

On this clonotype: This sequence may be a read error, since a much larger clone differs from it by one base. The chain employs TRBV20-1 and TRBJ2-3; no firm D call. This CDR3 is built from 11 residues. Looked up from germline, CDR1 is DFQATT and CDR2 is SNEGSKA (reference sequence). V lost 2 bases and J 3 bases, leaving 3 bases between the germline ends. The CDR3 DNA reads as TGCAGTGCTAGACTGACAGATACGCAGTATTTT. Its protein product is CSARLTDTQYF.

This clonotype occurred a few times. For the CDR3, the DNA is TGTGCCAGCAGATCTTCGGGGGGCGAAAAACTGTTTTTT. It encodes CASRSSGGEKLFF. The chain joins TRBV12-3 or TRBV12-4 to TRBJ1-4; D might be TRBD1 (6 bases). The CDR3 has 13 amino acids. V gave up 6 bases and J gave up 8 bases, with 13 bases separating them.

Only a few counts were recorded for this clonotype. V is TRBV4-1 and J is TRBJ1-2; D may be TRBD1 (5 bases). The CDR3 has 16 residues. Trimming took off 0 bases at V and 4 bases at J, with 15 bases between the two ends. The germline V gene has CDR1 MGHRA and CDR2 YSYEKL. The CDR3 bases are TGCGCCAGCAGCCAAGATGAGGGGTGGACAAGCTATGGCTACACCTTC. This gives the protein CASSQDEGWTSYGYTF.

In nucleotides, the CDR3 is TGTGCCAGCAGCTTGCAAGGACAAACTAAAGAGACCCAGTACTTC. This codes for CASSLQGQTKETQYF. The J gene is TRBJ2-5, the V gene TRBV5-6; TRBD1 might be the D (5 bases). This CDR3 is built from 15 residues. Germline V CDR1 and CDR2: SGHDT, YYEEEE. Trimming stripped 1 base from V and 3 bases from J, with 13 bases between.

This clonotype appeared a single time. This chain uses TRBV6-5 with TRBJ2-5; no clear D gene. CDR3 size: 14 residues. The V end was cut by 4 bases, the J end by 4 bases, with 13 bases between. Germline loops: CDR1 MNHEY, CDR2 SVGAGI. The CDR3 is CASSSPKEIETQYF. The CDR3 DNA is TGTGCCAGCAGTTCCCCCAAGGAGATAGAGACCCAGTACTTC.